This T cell receptor (beta chain) came from a study of blood T cell repertoires in COVID-19. Study background: Some COVID-19 samples were acute and others convalescent; all came from the United States, Italy and Spain. PBMCs, B-cell-depleted T cells, or T cells provided the cDNA or gDNA that made up the material.

V gave up 7 bases and J gave up 0 bases, with 25 bases separating them. The CDR3 spans 19 residues. CDR1 is LNHDA, CDR2 SQIVND, per germline (reference sequence). Original processing notes: Nucleated cell counts were estimated from reference gene primer amplification. TCRdb keeps only in-frame clones here, not all; method: immunoSEQ multiplex PCR. The V and J calls and clone size come from that table; D and trimming were worked out from the DNA. The profile shows some 200,000 clones, 88% of them singletons. The rearrangement uses TRBV19 and TRBJ2-4; D is unclear. The source of this sequence is a middle-aged man with active or convalescent COVID-19. What was sequenced was peripheral blood. The CDR3 spells CASNDTPKSSLLAKNIQYF. In DNA form, the CDR3 reads TGTGCCAGTAACGATACCCCAAAGTCGTCACTCCTAGCCAAAAACATTCAGTACTTC.